This T cell receptor beta chain is drawn from a study of blood T cell repertoires in COVID-19. Overall study context: The United States, Italy and Spain were the sources of the acute and convalescent COVID-19 samples.

Methods used by the authors: For nucleated cells, counts were estimated from reference gene primer amplification. TCRdb's copy holds only in-frame clones and misses some; the assay was immunoSEQ multiplex PCR. The D gene and trimming were derived from the DNA, and the V and J assignments and clone size from that table. The sample holds about 160,000 clones; around 90% are singletons and the top ten take about 4%. Germline V gene sequence: CDR1 MNHNS, CDR2 SASEGT. After removal of 4 bases from V and 3 bases from J, the junction contained 9 bases not matched to a gene. The CDR3 is 16 amino acids. The specimen was peripheral blood. V usage is TRBV6-1 and J usage is TRBJ1-5; 7 bases are a match to TRBD1. This sequence was found in a woman aged 60 to 75 with active or convalescent COVID-19. The CDR3 is CASSARTGQPNQPQHF. The CDR3 DNA sequence: TGTGCCAGCAGTGCAAGAACGGGACAGCCCAATCAGCCCCAGCATTTT.